This TCR beta chain was obtained from a study of blood T cell repertoires in COVID-19. Study information: The samples span acute and convalescent COVID-19 from the United States, Italy and Spain. Nucleic acid was either cDNA or gDNA, and it came from T cells, B-cell-depleted T cells, or PBMCs.

The CDR3 sequence is 15 residues long. V dropped 0 bases and J dropped 5 bases, with 14 bases sitting between them. Germline CDR1 and CDR2: SGHRS and YFSETQ. Original processing methods: Quantification of nucleated cells was approximated via reference gene primer amplification. Generated by immunoSEQ multiplex PCR, the TCRdb table keeps only in-frame clones and is missing some. V and J calls and clone size are given by that table; D and trimming were obtained from the DNA. This table holds 200,000 to 250,000 clones, around four fifths found once. The rearrangement links TRBV5-1 to TRBJ2-5, with a possible D match to TRBD2 (5 bases). Material for sequencing was peripheral blood. The TCR sequence derives from a man aged 25 to 45 with active or convalescent COVID-19. This CDR3 reads CASSLGRGSLETQYF. Written as DNA, the CDR3 is TGCGCCAGCAGCTTGGGTCGGGGTTCTCTGGAGACCCAGTACTTC.